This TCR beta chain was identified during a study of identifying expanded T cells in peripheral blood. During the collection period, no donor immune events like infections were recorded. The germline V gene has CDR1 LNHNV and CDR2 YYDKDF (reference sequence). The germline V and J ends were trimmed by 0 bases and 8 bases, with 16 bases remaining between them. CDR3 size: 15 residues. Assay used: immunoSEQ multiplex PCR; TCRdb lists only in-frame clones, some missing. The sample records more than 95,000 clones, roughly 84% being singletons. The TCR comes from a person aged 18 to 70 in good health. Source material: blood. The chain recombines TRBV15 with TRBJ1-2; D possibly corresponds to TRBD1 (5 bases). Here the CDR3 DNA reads TGTGCCACCAGCAGAGATCCCCCCGGGGCGAGGGGCTACACCTTC. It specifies CATSRDPPGARGYTF. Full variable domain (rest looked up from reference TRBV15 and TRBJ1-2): DAMVIQNPRYQVTQFGKPVTLSCSQTLNHNVMYWYQQKSSQAPKLLFHYYDKDFNNEADTPDNFQSRRPNTSFCFLDIRSPGLGDTAMYLCATSRDPPGARGYTFGSGTRLTVV.